This T cell receptor (beta chain) was observed in a study of tumor-infiltrating lymphocytes in primary liver carcinoma (dated by TCRdb to about 2017). Background on the whole study: Of the five patients, three men and two women aged 30 to 69 years, four had hepatocellular carcinoma and one had combined HCC and intrahepatic cholangiocarcinoma. The five patients had tumors staged T1-T3 N0M0, with maximum diameters ranging from roughly 4.2 to 11 cm. Roughly 3.5 to 7.13 million productive TCRbeta reads were obtained per sample, and no significant difference in read depth was found between tissue types. Across five regions of each liver tumor, along with adjacent normal tissue and blood, the study brought together TCRbeta repertoire sequencing, expression microarrays and whole-exome sequencing. TCRbeta repertoire sequencing covered roughly 35 specimens from 5 patients: approximately 25 tumor regions, 5 adjacent noncancerous liver tissues and 5 peripheral blood samples. Agilent mRNA microarray profiling was performed on the approximately 25 tumor region samples to relate TCRbeta repertoire diversity to the local molecular phenotype. Technical replicate repertoires showed high reproducibility, with mean shared-clone rates approximately 0.9 and correlation coefficients above 0.98. Beyond this particular receptor, the publication reports: Only roughly 7-24% of top clones appeared in all five regions of a tumor, which suggests that tumor-infiltrating T cells are spatially heterogeneous. Because the samples were bulk and unsorted, CD4+ and CD8+ T cell repertoires could not be compared. Consistent with antigen-driven expansion, pairs of tumor regions showed higher repertoire overlap (mean roughly 35%) than either tumor-adjacent pairs (about 17%) or tumor-blood pairs (around 15%). With just four or five patients in the study, the authors point out that the findings should be validated in a larger study. Compared with blood, tumors had a significantly larger share of the repertoire taken up by the top 250 clones (p = 0.039). Because sequencing covered only the TCR beta chain and unpaired alpha chains were not captured, true repertoire diversity is likely underestimated.

From the cysteine through the phenylalanine, the CDR3 covers 14 amino acids. The only DNA kept is the CDR3, 42 bases in frame from the first base. Looking up the germline V gene yields CDR1 SQVTM and CDR2 ANQGSEA. Compared with germline, V lacks 2 bases and J lacks 6 bases; bases without a gene match: 6. Total RNA and DNA were co-extracted from roughly 20-30 mg of bulk tissue with the AllPrep DNA/RNA mini kit, without cell sorting. Between late 2015 and March 2016, five patients in China with histopathologically diagnosed primary liver carcinoma had their tumors surgically resected. Chronic HBV infection was present in the patients, and the patients were treatment-naive at sampling. Five spatially separated regions were sampled per tumor: superior, inferior, left-lateral and right-lateral poles, plus the tumor centre. According to histology, viable tumor cells made up more than 80% of every tumor sample. Each fresh piece of tumor and adjacent tissue was cut in two, with one half stored in RNAlater at -80 degrees C and the other half sent for histology.

This clonotype has only one observation. What antigen it recognizes has not been identified. Base qualities were left out, and no much larger clone turns up one base away. One read gives only weak evidence. TCRbeta-specific cDNA was reverse-transcribed from approximately 0.5 ug total RNA using a constant-region primer and ProtoScript II reverse transcriptase. TCRbeta libraries were built with three nested multiplex PCR rounds, a slightly modified ARM-PCR procedure. The first two PCR rounds used multiplex TRBV1-TRBV30 forward primers with a Cbeta reverse primer, each for approximately 11 cycles. Sample barcodes and Illumina adapters were added in a final 25-cycle PCR with Deep VentR polymerase. Before sequencing, amplicons of 200-500 bp were purified from gel using a QIAquick gel extraction kit. TCRbeta amplicons were sequenced on an Illumina HiSeq 2500 with 250-bp paired-end reads. The paper's processing steps were these. Trimmomatic v0.33 was used to quality-trim the reads, and FLASH v1.2.11 was used to merge paired reads so that full CDR3 sequences could be recovered. MiGEC v1.2.1b assigned V, D and J germline segments to the rearranged TCRbeta sequences. Clonotype statistics and Shannon-Wiener diversity indices were calculated with VDJtools v1.0.0. To cut down on sampling bias, every analysis after diversity analysis relied on just the 250 most abundant clonotypes from each sample. The public reads were reprocessed in TCRdb via fastp at Q25 and MiXCR, keeping in-frame beta chains. Each entry merges the rows of one CDR3 protein and shows their most common DNA and genes. Clone size and V and J calls follow TCRdb, not the original study. Counted in this sample were 100,000 or so distinct CDR3 sequences; about two thirds of them appeared once. The ten most abundant clones make up around 12% of the sample.

Sequencing input: liver tumor tissue from sampling region 2. The sample's cell subset or site, from its label and the paper: tumor region T2, inferior pole. Rearrangement joined TRBV29-1 to TRBJ2-3, with TRBD2 identical over 9 junction bases. The clonotype originates from a woman aged 55-70 years with primary liver carcinoma and hepatitis B virus infection. The CDR3 reads as follows: CSVEPSGNLDTQYF. The nucleotide sequence reads as follows: TGCAGCGTTGAACCTAGCGGGAACTTGGATACGCAGTATTTT.